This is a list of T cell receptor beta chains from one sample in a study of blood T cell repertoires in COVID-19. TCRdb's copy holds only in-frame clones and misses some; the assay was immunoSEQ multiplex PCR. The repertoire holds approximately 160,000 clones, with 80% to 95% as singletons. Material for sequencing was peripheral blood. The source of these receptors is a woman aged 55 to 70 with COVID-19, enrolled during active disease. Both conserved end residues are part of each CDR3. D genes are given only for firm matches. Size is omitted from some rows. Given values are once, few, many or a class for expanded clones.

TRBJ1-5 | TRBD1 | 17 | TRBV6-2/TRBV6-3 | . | CASSYSSTGGVGQPQHF | TGTGCCAGCAGTTACTCGTCGACAGGGGGGGTCGGTCAGCCCCAGCATTTT
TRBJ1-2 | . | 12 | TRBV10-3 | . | CAISDSVYGYTF | TGTGCCATCAGTGACAGTGTCTATGGCTACACCTTC
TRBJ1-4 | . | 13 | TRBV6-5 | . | CASTRAANEKLFF | TGTGCCAGCACCAGGGCGGCTAATGAAAAACTGTTTTTT
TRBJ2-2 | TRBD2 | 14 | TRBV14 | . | CASSQGRGAGELFF | TGTGCCAGCAGCCAGGGCCGGGGGGCCGGGGAGCTGTTTTTT
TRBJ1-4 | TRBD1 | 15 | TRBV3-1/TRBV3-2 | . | CASSPFQGGGEKLFF | TGTGCCAGCAGTCCCTTTCAGGGGGGCGGGGAAAAACTGTTTTTT
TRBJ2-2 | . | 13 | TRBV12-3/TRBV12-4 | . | CASRFSSGGELFF | TGTGCCAGCAGATTTAGTTCCGGGGGGGAGCTGTTTTTT
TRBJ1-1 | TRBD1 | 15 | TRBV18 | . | CASSPRGTVNTEAFF | TGTGCCAGCTCACCTAGGGGGACAGTGAACACTGAAGCTTTCTTT
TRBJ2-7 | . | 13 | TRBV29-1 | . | CSVGIDRTYEQYF | TGCAGCGTTGGCATTGACAGGACCTACGAGCAGTACTTC
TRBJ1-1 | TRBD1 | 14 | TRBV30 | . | CAWSRDRGNTEAFF | TGTGCCTGGAGCCGGGACAGGGGTAACACTGAAGCTTTCTTT
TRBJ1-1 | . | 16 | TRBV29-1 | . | CSAGGAWIEGDTEAFF | TGCAGCGCGGGGGGTGCCTGGATAGAGGGGGACACTGAAGCTTTCTTT
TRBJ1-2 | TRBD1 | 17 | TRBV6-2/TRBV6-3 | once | CASSYPPGQVINYGYTF | TGTGCCAGCAGTTATCCTCCCGGACAGGTGATAAACTATGGCTACACCTTC
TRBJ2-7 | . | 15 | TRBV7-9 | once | CASSLLGPGSYEQYF | TGTGCCAGCAGCTTACTGGGCCCGGGGTCCTACGAGCAGTACTTC
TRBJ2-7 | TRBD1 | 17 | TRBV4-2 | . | CASSQTSMGQGAREQYF | TGTGCCAGCAGCCAAACCTCCATGGGGCAGGGGGCGAGAGAGCAGTACTTC
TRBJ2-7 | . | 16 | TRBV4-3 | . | CASSQEGGGRSYEQYF | TGCGCCAGCAGCCAAGAGGGAGGTGGGCGCTCCTACGAGCAGTACTTC
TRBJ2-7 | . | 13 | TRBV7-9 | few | CASSLVSPYEQYF | TGTGCCAGCAGCTTAGTCTCTCCCTACGAGCAGTACTTC
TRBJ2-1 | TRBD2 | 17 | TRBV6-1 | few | CASSEAHQRGGGNEQFF | TGTGCCAGCAGTGAAGCGCACCAGCGGGGGGGCGGGAATGAGCAGTTCTTC
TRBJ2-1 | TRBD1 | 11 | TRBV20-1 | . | CSAYRGDEQFF | TGCAGTGCCTACAGGGGCGATGAGCAGTTCTTC
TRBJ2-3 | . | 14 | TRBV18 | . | CASSPRGGTDTQYF | TGTGCCAGCTCACCACGAGGGGGTACAGATACGCAGTATTTT
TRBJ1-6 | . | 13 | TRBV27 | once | CASSILIDSPLHF | TGTGCCAGCAGTATACTTATTGATTCACCCCTCCACTTT
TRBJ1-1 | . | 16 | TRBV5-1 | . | CASSDGGSGRNTEAFF | TGCGCCAGCAGCGACGGGGGGAGCGGTCGGAACACTGAAGCTTTCTTT
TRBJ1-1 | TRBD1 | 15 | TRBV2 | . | CASIGGTGLNTEAFF | TGTGCCAGCATCGGCGGGACAGGGTTGAACACTGAAGCTTTCTTT
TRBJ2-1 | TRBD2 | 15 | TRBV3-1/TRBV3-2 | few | CASSLASGASNEQFF | TGTGCCAGCAGCCTCGCTAGCGGGGCCTCCAATGAGCAGTTCTTC
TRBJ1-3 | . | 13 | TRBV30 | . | CAWSRVALNTIYF | TGTGCCTGGAGTCGGGTAGCACTAAACACCATATATTTT
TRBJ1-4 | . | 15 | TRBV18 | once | CASSPLTAGGEKLFF | TGTGCCAGCTCACCATTGACAGCGGGGGGTGAAAAACTGTTTTTT
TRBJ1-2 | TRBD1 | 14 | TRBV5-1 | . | CASSLVQGAGGYTF | TGCGCCAGCAGCTTGGTACAGGGGGCCGGTGGCTACACCTTC
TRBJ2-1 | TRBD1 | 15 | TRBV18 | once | CASSPTGQTYNEQFF | TGTGCCAGCTCACCGACAGGGCAGACCTACAATGAGCAGTTCTTC
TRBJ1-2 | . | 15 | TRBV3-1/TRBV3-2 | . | CASSLGGGHSYGYTF | TGTGCCAGCAGCCTCGGGGGGGGGCATTCGTATGGCTACACCTTC
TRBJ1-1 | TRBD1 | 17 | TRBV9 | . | CASSVEGGQGLDPEAFF | TGTGCCAGCAGCGTAGAGGGGGGACAGGGTTTGGATCCTGAAGCTTTCTTT
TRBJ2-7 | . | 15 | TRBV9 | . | CASSVGAIGHYEQYF | TGTGCCAGCAGCGTTGGTGCGATAGGACACTACGAGCAGTACTTC
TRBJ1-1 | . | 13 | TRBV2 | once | CASRVNRGAEAFF | TGTGCCAGCAGAGTTAACCGGGGGGCTGAAGCTTTCTTT
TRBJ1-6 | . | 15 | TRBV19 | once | CASSMSENYNSPLHF | TGTGCCAGTAGTATGTCGGAGAACTATAATTCACCCCTCCACTTT
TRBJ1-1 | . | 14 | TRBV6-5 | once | CASNYQGDGAEAFF | TGTGCCAGCAATTACCAGGGTGATGGCGCTGAAGCTTTCTTT